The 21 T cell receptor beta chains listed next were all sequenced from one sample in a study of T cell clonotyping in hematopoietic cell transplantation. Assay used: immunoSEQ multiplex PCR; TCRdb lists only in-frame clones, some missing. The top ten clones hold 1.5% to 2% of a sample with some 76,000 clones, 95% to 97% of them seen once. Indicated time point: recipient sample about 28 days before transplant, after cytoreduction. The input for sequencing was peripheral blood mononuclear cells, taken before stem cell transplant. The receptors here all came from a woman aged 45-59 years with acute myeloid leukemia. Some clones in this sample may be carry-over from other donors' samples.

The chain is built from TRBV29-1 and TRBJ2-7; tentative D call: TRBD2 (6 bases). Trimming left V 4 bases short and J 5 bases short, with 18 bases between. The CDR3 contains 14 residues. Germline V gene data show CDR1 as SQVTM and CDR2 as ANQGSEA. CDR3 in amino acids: CSVGGGIGGNEQYF. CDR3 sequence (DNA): TGCAGCGTTGGTGGGGGGATAGGAGGTAACGAGCAGTACTTC.

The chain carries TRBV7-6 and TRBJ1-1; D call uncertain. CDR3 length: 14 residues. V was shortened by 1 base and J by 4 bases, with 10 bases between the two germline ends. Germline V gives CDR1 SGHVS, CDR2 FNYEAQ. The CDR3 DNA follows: TGTGCCAGCAGCTTAGGGCCGACGAGCACTGAAGCTTTCTTT. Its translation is CASSLGPTSTEAFF.

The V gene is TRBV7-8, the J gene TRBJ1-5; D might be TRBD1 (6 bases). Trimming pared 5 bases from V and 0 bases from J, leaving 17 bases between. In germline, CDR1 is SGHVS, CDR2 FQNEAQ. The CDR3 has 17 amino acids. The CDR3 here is CASSPPRDTYSNQPQHF. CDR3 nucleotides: TGTGCCAGCAGCCCGCCCCGGGACACTTATAGCAATCAGCCCCAGCATTTT.

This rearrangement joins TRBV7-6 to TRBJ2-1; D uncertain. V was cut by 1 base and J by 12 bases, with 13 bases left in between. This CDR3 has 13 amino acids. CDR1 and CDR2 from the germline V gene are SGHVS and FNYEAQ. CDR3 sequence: CASSLEVAKRQFF. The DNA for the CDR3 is TGTGCCAGCAGCTTAGAGGTTGCCAAACGGCAGTTCTTC.

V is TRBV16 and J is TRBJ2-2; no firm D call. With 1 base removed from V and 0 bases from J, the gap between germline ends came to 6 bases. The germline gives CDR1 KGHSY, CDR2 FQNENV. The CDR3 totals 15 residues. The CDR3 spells CASSQYDANTGELFF. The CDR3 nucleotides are TGTGCCAGCAGCCAATATGACGCGAACACCGGGGAGCTGTTTTTT.

The CDR3 DNA is TGTGCCAGCAGCTTAAGGTTTGGGGAAAAACTGTTTTTT. Encoded protein: CASSLRFGEKLFF. The chain carries TRBV7-2 and TRBJ1-4; D is undetermined. V was clipped by 2 bases and J by 8 bases, with 9 bases between them. Germline CDR1 is SGHTA and CDR2 is FQGNSA. The CDR3 extends over 13 amino acids.

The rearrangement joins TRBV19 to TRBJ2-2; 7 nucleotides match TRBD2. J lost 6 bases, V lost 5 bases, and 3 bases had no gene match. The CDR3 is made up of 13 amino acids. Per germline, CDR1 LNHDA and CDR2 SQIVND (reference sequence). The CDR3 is CASSPRGAGELFF. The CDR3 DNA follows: TGTGCCAGTAGTCCTCGGGGGGCCGGGGAGCTGTTTTTT. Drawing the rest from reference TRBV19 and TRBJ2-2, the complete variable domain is DGGITQSPKYLFRKEGQNVTLSCEQNLNHDAMYWYRQDPGQGLRLIYYSQIVNDFQKGDIAEGYSVSREKKESFPLTVTSAQKNPTAFYLCASSPRGAGELFFGEGSRLTVL.

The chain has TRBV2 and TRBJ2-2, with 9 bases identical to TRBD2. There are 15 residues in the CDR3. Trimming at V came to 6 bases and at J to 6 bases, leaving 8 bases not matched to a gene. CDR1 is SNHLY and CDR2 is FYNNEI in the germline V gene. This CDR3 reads CASRNWASGAGELFF. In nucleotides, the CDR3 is TGTGCCAGCAGAAATTGGGCTAGCGGGGCCGGGGAGCTGTTTTTT.

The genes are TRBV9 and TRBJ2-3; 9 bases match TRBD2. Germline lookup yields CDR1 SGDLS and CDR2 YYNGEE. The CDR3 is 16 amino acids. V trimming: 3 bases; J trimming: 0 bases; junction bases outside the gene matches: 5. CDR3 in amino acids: CASSGAGGLSTDTQYF. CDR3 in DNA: TGTGCCAGCAGCGGTGCGGGAGGGCTTAGCACAGATACGCAGTATTTT.

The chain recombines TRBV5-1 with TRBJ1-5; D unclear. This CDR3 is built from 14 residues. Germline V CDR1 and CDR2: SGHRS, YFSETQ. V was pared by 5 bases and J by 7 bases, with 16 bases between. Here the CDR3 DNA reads TGCGCCAGCAGAACGACGCTGGGAGCCCAGCCCCAGCATTTT. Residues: CASRTTLGAQPQHF.

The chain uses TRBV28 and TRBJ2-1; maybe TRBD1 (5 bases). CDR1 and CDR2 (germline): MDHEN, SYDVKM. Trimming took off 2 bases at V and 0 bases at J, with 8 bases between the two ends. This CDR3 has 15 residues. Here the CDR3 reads CASSLRGSSYNEQFF. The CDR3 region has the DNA TGTGCCAGCAGTTTAAGGGGTAGCTCCTACAATGAGCAGTTCTTC. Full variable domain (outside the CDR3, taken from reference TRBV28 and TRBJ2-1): DVKVTQSSRYLVKRTGEKVFLECVQDMDHENMFWYRQDPGLGLRLIYFSYDVKMKEKGDIPEGYSVSREKKERFSLILESASTNQTSMYLCASSLRGSSYNEQFFGPGTRLTVL.

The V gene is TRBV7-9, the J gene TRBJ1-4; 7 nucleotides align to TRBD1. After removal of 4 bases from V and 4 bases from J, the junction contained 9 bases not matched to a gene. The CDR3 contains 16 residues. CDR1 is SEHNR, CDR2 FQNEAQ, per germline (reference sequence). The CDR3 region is CASSSTGGQLNEKLFF. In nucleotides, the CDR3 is TGTGCCAGCAGCTCTACCGGGGGACAGCTTAATGAAAAACTGTTTTTT.

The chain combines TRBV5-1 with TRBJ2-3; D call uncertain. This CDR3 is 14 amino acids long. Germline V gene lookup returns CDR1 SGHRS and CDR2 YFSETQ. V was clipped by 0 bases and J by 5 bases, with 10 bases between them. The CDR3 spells CASSLGGVRDTQYF. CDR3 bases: TGCGCCAGCAGCTTGGGCGGAGTACGAGATACGCAGTATTTT.

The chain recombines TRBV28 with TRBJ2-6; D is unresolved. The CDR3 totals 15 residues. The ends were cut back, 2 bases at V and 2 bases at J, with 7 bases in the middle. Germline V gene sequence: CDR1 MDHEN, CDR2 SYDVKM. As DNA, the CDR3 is TGTGCCAGCAGTTTAAACGGCGCTGGGGCCAACGTCCTGACTTTC. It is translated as CASSLNGAGANVLTF.

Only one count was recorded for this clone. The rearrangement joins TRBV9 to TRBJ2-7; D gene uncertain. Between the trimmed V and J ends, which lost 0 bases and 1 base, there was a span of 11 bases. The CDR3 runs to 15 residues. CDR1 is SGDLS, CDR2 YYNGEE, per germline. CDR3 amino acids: CASSVGSSGSYEQYF. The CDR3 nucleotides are TGTGCCAGCAGCGTAGGATCCTCTGGATCCTACGAGCAGTACTTC.

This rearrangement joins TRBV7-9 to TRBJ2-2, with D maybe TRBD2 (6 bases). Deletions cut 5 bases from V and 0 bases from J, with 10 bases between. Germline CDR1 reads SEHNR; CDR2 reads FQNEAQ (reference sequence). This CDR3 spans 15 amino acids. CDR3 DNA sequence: TGTGCCAGCAGCCACAGACTAGCGAACACCGGGGAGCTGTTTTTT. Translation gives CASSHRLANTGELFF.

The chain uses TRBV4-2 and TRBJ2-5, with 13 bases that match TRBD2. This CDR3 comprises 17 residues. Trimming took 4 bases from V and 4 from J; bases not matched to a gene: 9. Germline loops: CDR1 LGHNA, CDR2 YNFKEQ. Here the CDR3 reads CASSRGLAGARGETQYF. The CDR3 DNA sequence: TGTGCCAGCAGCCGCGGACTAGCGGGGGCCCGCGGAGAGACCCAGTACTTC.

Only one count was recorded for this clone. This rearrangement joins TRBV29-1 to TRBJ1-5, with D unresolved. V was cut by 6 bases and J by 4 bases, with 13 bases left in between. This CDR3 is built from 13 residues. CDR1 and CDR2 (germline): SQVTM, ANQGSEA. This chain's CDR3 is CSVQIEWNQPQHF. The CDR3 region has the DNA TGCAGCGTCCAAATTGAGTGGAATCAGCCCCAGCATTTT.

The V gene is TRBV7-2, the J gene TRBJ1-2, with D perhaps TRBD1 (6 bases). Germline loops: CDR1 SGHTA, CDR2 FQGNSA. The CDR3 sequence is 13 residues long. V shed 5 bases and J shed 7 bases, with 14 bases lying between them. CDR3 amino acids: CASSLDRTAGYTF. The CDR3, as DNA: TGTGCCAGCAGCCTTGACAGGACTGCTGGCTACACCTTC.

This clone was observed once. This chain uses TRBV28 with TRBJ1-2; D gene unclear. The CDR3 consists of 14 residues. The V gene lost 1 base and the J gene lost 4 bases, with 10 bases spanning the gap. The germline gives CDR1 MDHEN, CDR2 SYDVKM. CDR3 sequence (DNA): TGTGCCAGCAGTTTATCGACCGGAGGCTATGGCTACACCTTC. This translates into CASSLSTGGYGYTF.

CDR3 DNA sequence: TGTGCCAGCAGCCGACCCGACAGCGGAGCGGGAGTCGAGCAGTACTTC. Translated: CASSRPDSGAGVEQYF. The chain combines TRBV7-8 with TRBJ2-7; 8 nucleotides agree with TRBD2. From germline, CDR1 is SGHVS and CDR2 FQNEAQ. The CDR3 is made up of 16 amino acids. Trimming took 5 bases from V and 6 from J; bases not matched to a gene: 15.